Following are 22 T cell receptor beta chains from one sample sequenced in a study of human T cells and chemical hapten exposure. TCRdb redid the calling of the RACE reads with MiXCR, one entry per CDR3 protein. The data show some 77,000 distinct CDR3 sequences, over 6.5% seen once. Time point given: healthy volunteer bleed at 6 weeks. Total RNA was extracted from unfractionated whole blood. Sequencing input: whole blood. Source of these receptors: a female donor in good health. Some clones in this sample may be carry-over from other donors' samples.

This clonotype was counted between two and nine times. The CDR3 loop is CSAYNGYEQYF. The CDR3, as DNA: TGCAGTGCTTACAACGGCTACGAGCAGTACTTC. The chain is built from TRBV20-1 and TRBJ2-7, with D unresolved. This CDR3 spans 11 amino acids. V lost 5 bases to trimming and J lost 3 bases, with 8 bases between them. Germline lookup yields CDR1 DFQATT and CDR2 SNEGSKA (reference sequence).

This clonotype was seen more than once but under ten times. The chain uses TRBV14 and TRBJ2-7; no definite D call. CDR1 and CDR2 from the germline V gene are SGHDN and FVKESK. Trimming removed 2 bases from V and 2 bases from J, with 10 bases in between. The CDR3 is 14 residues long. CDR3 nucleotides: TGTGCCAGCAGCCAATTAGCTCTCACCTACGAGCAGTACTTC. Its protein product is CASSQLALTYEQYF.

In this sample, this clonotype turned up a few times. The chain recombines TRBV10-3 with TRBJ1-5; tentatively, D is TRBD1 (5 bases). Trimming removed 8 bases at V and 3 bases at J, with 14 bases between. CDR1 is ENHRY, CDR2 SYGVKD, per germline. The CDR3 runs 14 residues. CDR3 coding DNA: TGTGCCATCGCGGACATAGGGACCAATCAGCCCCAGCATTTT. Its translation: CAIADIGTNQPQHF.

The table lists this clonotype with many counts. The DNA for the CDR3 is TGTGCCAGCACCTCCCAGGGGGAAGGCACTGAAGCTTTCTTT. The encoded protein is CASTSQGEGTEAFF. The gene calls are TRBV6-6 and TRBJ1-1, with TRBD1 matching over 7 bases. Trimming took 7 bases from V and 4 from J; bases not matched to a gene: 9. The CDR3 runs to 14 residues. Germline V gives CDR1 MNHNY, CDR2 SVGAGI (reference sequence).

Ten or more counts support this clonotype. V and J are TRBV6-6 and TRBJ1-1, with D unclear. Per the germline V gene, CDR1 is MNHNY and CDR2 is SVGAGI (reference sequence). The CDR3 length is 13 residues. The V and J ends lost 5 bases and 0 bases respectively, with 7 bases between them. Here the CDR3 reads CASSTRMNTEAFF. CDR3 nucleotides: TGTGCCAGCAGTACTCGGATGAACACTGAAGCTTTCTTT.

V usage is TRBV12-3 or TRBV12-4 and J usage is TRBJ2-1; unclear D gene. The ends were cut back, 3 bases at V and 5 bases at J, with 29 bases in the middle. This CDR3 has 20 residues. This CDR3 reads CASSFLFAFGVGNKNNEQFF. CDR3 DNA sequence: TGTGCCAGCAGTTTTCTGTTCGCTTTTGGGGTGGGGAATAAGAACAATGAGCAGTTCTTC.

This clonotype was counted ten times or more. Here the CDR3 reads CSARVTGEETQYF. In DNA form, the CDR3 reads TGCAGTGCTAGAGTAACAGGGGAAGAGACCCAGTACTTC. The gene calls are TRBV20-1 and TRBJ2-5, with 7 bases that match TRBD1. Trimming at V came to 1 base and at J to 3 bases, leaving 2 bases not matched to a gene. CDR1 and CDR2 (germline): DFQATT, SNEGSKA (reference sequence). This CDR3 spans 13 amino acids.

The chain recombines TRBV6-6 with TRBJ2-3; D possibly corresponds to TRBD2 (5 bases). The CDR3 has 11 amino acids. Germline lookup yields CDR1 MNHNY and CDR2 SVGAGI (reference sequence). V lost 6 bases, J lost 8 bases, and 9 bases lay in between. CDR3 sequence: CASSLRGTQYF. CDR3 in DNA: TGTGCCAGCAGCCTCCGGGGTACGCAGTATTTT.

The J gene is TRBJ2-7, the V gene TRBV27; TRBD1 matches at 8 bases. The ends lost 6 bases at V and 1 base at J; junction bases unmatched: 14. This CDR3 has 17 amino acids. Per the germline V gene, CDR1 is MNHEY and CDR2 is SMNVEV (reference sequence). The CDR3 DNA sequence: TGTGCCAGCAGCTTAGCGGCGCAGGGGGCGCAGTCCTACGAGCAGTACTTC. Translating gives CASSLAAQGAQSYEQYF.

This clonotype was seen ten or more times. V usage is TRBV7-2 and J usage is TRBJ2-7, with 9 positions matching TRBD1. CDR1 is SGHTA and CDR2 is FQGNSA in the germline V gene. V shed 3 bases and J 3 bases; nucleotides not matched to a gene: 9. The CDR3 is 16 residues long. The CDR3 loop reads CASSFPGQGIDYEQYF. The CDR3 DNA sequence: TGTGCCAGCAGCTTTCCGGGACAGGGTATTGACTACGAGCAGTACTTC. The full variable domain, rest sourced from reference TRBV7-2 and TRBJ2-7, is GAGVSQSPSNKVTEKGKDVELRCDPISGHTALYWYRQSLGQGLEFLIYFQGNSAPDKSGLPSDRFSAERTGGSVSTLTIQRTQQEDSAVYLCASSFPGQGIDYEQYFGPGTRLTVT.

In its sample, this clonotype was seen many times. The CDR3 nucleotides read TGCGCCAGCAGCCGTTCCGGCGACAGGGGAATCCCGTACTATGGCTACACCTTC. It encodes CASSRSGDRGIPYYGYTF. The J gene is TRBJ1-2, the V gene TRBV5-1, with TRBD1 identical over 8 bases. Germline CDR1 reads SGHRS; CDR2 reads YFSETQ. Unmatched junction bases numbered 17, after V lost 4 bases and J lost 3 bases. The CDR3 is 18 amino acids. The variable domain in full, completed from reference TRBV5-1 and TRBJ1-2, reads KAGVTQTPRYLIKTRGQQVTLSCSPISGHRSVSWYQQTPGQGLQFLFEYFSETQRNKGNFPGRFSGRQFSNSRSEMNVSTLELGDSALYLCASSRSGDRGIPYYGYTFGSGTRLTVV.

The J gene is TRBJ1-1, the V gene TRBV2; D might be TRBD1 (5 bases). From germline, CDR1 is SNHLY and CDR2 FYNNEI. CDR3 length: 13 residues. Trimming stripped 8 bases from V and 3 bases from J, with 13 bases between. CDR3 residues: CASGTEVDTEAFF. CDR3 bases: TGTGCCAGCGGGACGGAGGTAGACACTGAAGCTTTCTTT.

There are a few counts of this clonotype. The V and J genes are TRBV7-6 and TRBJ2-4; the match to TRBD1 covers 9 bases. V shed 0 bases and J 7 bases; nucleotides not matched to a gene: 4. CDR3 length: 15 amino acids. Germline CDR1 is SGHVS and CDR2 is FNYEAQ. CDR3 protein: CASSLAPGTGNIQYF. In DNA, the CDR3 is TGTGCCAGCAGCTTAGCGCCCGGGACAGGGAACATTCAGTACTTC.

The table lists this clonotype with many counts. The chain links TRBV7-2 to TRBJ1-5; TRBD1 matches 9 bases. V was clipped by 2 bases and J by 6 bases; unmatched bases: 14. Germline-derived CDR1 and CDR2 are SGHTA and FQGNSA. The length of the CDR3 is 18 residues. The CDR3: CASSLSVVAGQGPQPQHF. CDR3 nucleotide sequence: TGTGCCAGCAGCTTATCAGTGGTAGCGGGACAGGGTCCTCAGCCCCAGCATTTT.

This clonotype has just a few counts. The rearrangement uses TRBV7-2 and TRBJ2-2; a possible D gene is TRBD2 (5 bases). Trimming removed 11 bases at V and 5 bases at J, with 12 bases between. Per the germline V gene, CDR1 is SGHTA and CDR2 is FQGNSA. The CDR3 consists of 12 residues. The CDR3 DNA reads TGTGCCTCAAGGTTAGCGACCGGGGAGCTGTTTTTT. Translated: CASRLATGELFF.

V is TRBV6-1 and J is TRBJ2-2; 7 positions agree with TRBD1. Trimming cost V 10 bases and J 5 bases; bases outside gene matches: 7. The germline V gene has CDR1 MNHNS and CDR2 SASEGT. CDR3 length equals 13 residues. The CDR3 loop is CATDRVGTGELFF. The DNA for the CDR3 is TGTGCCACCGACAGGGTTGGGACCGGGGAGCTGTTTTTT.

This clonotype showed up many times. The chain links TRBV15 to TRBJ1-1; 10 nucleotides match TRBD1. V dropped 0 bases and J dropped 5; count of bases not matched to a gene: 3. Germline lookup yields CDR1 LNHNV and CDR2 YYDKDF (reference sequence). There are 15 residues in the CDR3. The chain's CDR3 is CATSREDRGRTEAFF. The CDR3 DNA is TGTGCCACCAGCAGAGAGGACAGGGGGAGGACTGAAGCTTTCTTT.

At least ten counts were recorded for this clonotype. The V gene is TRBV10-3, the J gene TRBJ1-1; a possible D gene is TRBD1 (5 bases). The CDR3 has 16 amino acids. The germline V gene encodes CDR1 ENHRY and CDR2 SYGVKD. V lost 0 bases to trimming and J lost 5 bases, with 16 bases between them. The chain's CDR3 is CAISESLAAQGTEAFF. CDR3 DNA: TGTGCCATCAGTGAGTCGTTGGCGGCCCAGGGAACTGAAGCTTTCTTT.

This clonotype was recorded at least ten times. In nucleotides, the CDR3 is TGTGCCAGCAGTGAGGGAATAGAACCTGATACGCAGTATTTT. Its protein is CASSEGIEPDTQYF. The chain couples TRBV2 to TRBJ2-3; no clear D. V shed 3 bases and J shed 6 bases, with 13 bases lying between them. CDR1 SNHLY and CDR2 FYNNEI come from the germline V gene. This CDR3 is built from 14 residues.

This clonotype was recorded a few times. The chain has TRBV7-9 and TRBJ2-1, with D unclear. Trimming pared 7 bases from V and 4 bases from J, leaving 11 bases between. The CDR3 is 13 residues long. CDR1 is SEHNR and CDR2 is FQNEAQ in the germline V gene (reference sequence). CDR3 region: CASTQTTYNEQFF. DNA for the CDR3: TGTGCCAGCACCCAGACGACGTACAATGAGCAGTTCTTC.

The sample holds many counts of this clonotype. The chain employs TRBV4-2 and TRBJ2-4; possibly TRBD1 for D (6 bases). CDR1 is LGHNA, CDR2 YNFKEQ, per germline. This CDR3 comprises 17 residues. V lost 0 bases and J lost 0, with 12 bases in between. DNA of the CDR3: TGTGCCAGCAGCCAAGATCGGGACATTGCAGCCAAAAACATTCAGTACTTC. It encodes CASSQDRDIAAKNIQYF.

This clonotype was seen a handful of times. The V gene is TRBV7-2, the J gene TRBJ1-1; D remains ambiguous. CDR3 length equals 14 residues. Trimming removed 0 bases from V and 0 bases from J, with 5 bases in between. Germline CDR1 and CDR2: SGHTA and FQGNSA. The CDR3 DNA reads as TGTGCCAGCAGCTTAGCCCGATTGAACACTGAAGCTTTCTTT. Translating it yields CASSLARLNTEAFF.